These 18 T cell receptor beta chains were sequenced from one sample in a study of blood T cell repertoires in COVID-19 (dated by TCRdb to 2020 to 2022). The method behind the library was the immunoSEQ multiplex PCR assay. TCRdb took over this immuneACCESS table, retaining in-frame rearrangements with V and J assigned. Such tables are incomplete; in checked studies, under half of the missing clones stem from an unresolved V gene, and the remainder is unexplained. Present in this sample are roughly 190,000 clones, approximately 80% of which were seen just once. About an eighth of the sample goes to the ten largest clones. The sequencing input was peripheral blood. These TCRs come from a woman between 50 and 59 years old with acute or convalescent COVID-19.

The rearrangement uses TRBV27 and TRBJ1-1; TRBD1 matches 8 bases. Germline trimming cut 6 bases from V and 2 bases from J; bases unmatched to any gene: 5. Germline values: CDR1 MNHEY, CDR2 SMNVEV (reference sequence). The CDR3 totals 14 residues. DNA of the CDR3: TGTGCCAGCAGAAGACAGGGGTTAAACACTGAAGCTTTCTTT. Encoded protein: CASRRQGLNTEAFF.

The rearrangement links TRBV11-2 to TRBJ2-2; 10 nucleotides agree with TRBD1. The J segment lost 4 bases and the V segment lost 5 bases, leaving 7 bases of the junction unmatched. The V gene's germline CDR1 is SGHAT and CDR2 FQNNGV. The CDR3 totals 16 residues. CDR3 nucleotide sequence: TGTGCCAGCAGCGCTGACAGGGGGCTTCCCACCGGGGAGCTGTTTTTT. This sequence encodes CASSADRGLPTGELFF.

The chain recombines TRBV27 with TRBJ2-7; 8 bases align to TRBD1. This CDR3 contains 15 residues. Germline CDR1 is MNHEY and CDR2 is SMNVEV (reference sequence). V lost 4 bases and J lost 2; bases outside the gene matches: 7. In DNA form, the CDR3 reads TGTGCCAGCAGTTCGGGACAGGCCGGGACCTACGAGCAGTACTTC. Amino acid sequence: CASSSGQAGTYEQYF.

This sequence joins TRBV30 and TRBJ1-2; D possibly corresponds to TRBD1 (5 bases). Per germline, CDR1 GTSNPN and CDR2 SVGIG (reference sequence). The CDR3 consists of 13 residues. Trimming took 1 base from V and 4 from J, leaving 10 bases between them. The CDR3 reads CAWSGREGYGYTF. The CDR3 DNA is TGTGCCTGGAGTGGCAGGGAGGGCTATGGCTACACCTTC.

The CDR3 nucleotides are TGTGCCAGCAGTTCCCGACAGGGGTTAACTAATGAAAAACTGTTTTTT. Protein product: CASSSRQGLTNEKLFF. The genes are TRBV6-5 and TRBJ1-4; 8 bases are a match to TRBD1. Trimming at V came to 4 bases and at J to 1 base, leaving 5 bases not matched to a gene. From germline, CDR1 is MNHEY and CDR2 SVGAGI. The CDR3 runs 16 residues.

The chain combines TRBV7-2 with TRBJ1-2; D perhaps matches TRBD1 (5 bases). Trimming took off 2 bases at V and 6 bases at J, with 13 bases between the two ends. CDR3 length: 14 amino acids. Germline V gene lookup returns CDR1 SGHTA and CDR2 FQGNSA. The CDR3 sequence: CASSLFGRDDGYTF. CDR3 coding DNA: TGTGCCAGCAGCTTATTCGGCAGGGATGATGGCTACACCTTC. Based on the CDR3 plus reference TRBV7-2 and TRBJ1-2, the full variable domain is GAGVSQSPSNKVTEKGKDVELRCDPISGHTALYWYRQSLGQGLEFLIYFQGNSAPDKSGLPSDRFSAERTGGSVSTLTIQRTQQEDSAVYLCASSLFGRDDGYTFGSGTRLTVV.

The genes are TRBV4-1 and TRBJ1-5; D possibly corresponds to TRBD1 (5 bases). Germline loops: CDR1 MGHRA, CDR2 YSYEKL. Trimming took 5 bases from V and 0 from J, leaving 11 bases between them. The CDR3 is 15 residues long. CDR3 residues: CASSSRTLSNQPQHF. CDR3 DNA sequence: TGCGCCAGCAGCTCACGGACACTTAGCAATCAGCCCCAGCATTTT.

V gene TRBV14 combines with J gene TRBJ1-1; 9 positions match TRBD1. The CDR3 runs 17 residues. Germline assignment: CDR1 SGHDN and CDR2 FVKESK. After removal of 2 bases from V and 0 bases from J, the junction contained 7 bases not matched to a gene. The CDR3 coding sequence is TGTGCCAGCAGCCAAAGGTCCACAGGGGGCTTGAACACTGAAGCTTTCTTT. Its protein product is CASSQRSTGGLNTEAFF.

The chain employs TRBV19 and TRBJ1-5; TRBD1 agrees at 8 bases. J was trimmed by 8 bases and V by 5 bases; bases with no gene match: 11. Germline CDR1 and CDR2: LNHDA and SQIVND (reference sequence). The CDR3 spans 15 residues. Here the CDR3 DNA reads TGTGCCAGTAGTTTAACCGCGGACAGGGACAAGCCCCAGCATTTT. This encodes CASSLTADRDKPQHF.

This chain joins TRBV7-2 and TRBJ2-3; D gene unclear. From germline, CDR1 is SGHTA and CDR2 FQGNSA. V was cut by 3 bases and J by 4 bases, with 11 bases left in between. CDR3 length: 14 amino acids. Here the CDR3 DNA reads TGTGCCAGCAGCTTCGGAGTCCTCGCAGATACGCAGTATTTT. This sequence encodes CASSFGVLADTQYF.

This CDR3 is CSVEGQGSSYEQYF. Written as DNA, the CDR3 is TGCAGCGTTGAGGGACAGGGAAGTTCCTACGAGCAGTACTTC. The rearrangement links TRBV29-1 to TRBJ2-7; the match to TRBD1 covers 9 bases. CDR1 is SQVTM, CDR2 ANQGSEA, per germline. Trimming took 3 bases from V and 1 from J; bases not matched to a gene: 4. The CDR3 covers 14 residues.

This clone was seen once. The genes are TRBV3-1 (or the pseudogene TRBV3-2) and TRBJ1-4, with D possibly matching TRBD1 (5 bases). Germline-derived CDR1 and CDR2 are LGHDT and YNNKEL (reference sequence). V was pared by 7 bases and J by 8 bases, with 20 bases between. This CDR3 comprises 15 residues. CDR3 sequence: CASTQGDIRGEKLFF. The CDR3, as DNA: TGTGCCAGCACCCAGGGCGACATTAGAGGGGAAAAACTGTTTTTT.

This clone was recorded a few times. V and J are TRBV5-8 and TRBJ2-3; TRBD1 aligns across 8 bases. V lost 4 bases and J lost 4; bases outside the gene matches: 11. Looked up from germline, CDR1 is SGHTS and CDR2 is YDEGEE. The CDR3 runs to 16 residues. The CDR3 reads CASSPRQGQIADTQYF. CDR3 in DNA: TGTGCCAGCAGCCCTAGACAGGGGCAGATAGCAGATACGCAGTATTTT.

The chain is built from TRBV27 and TRBJ1-2, with unresolved D. V lost 6 bases and J lost 3, with 8 bases in between. Germline V gene lookup returns CDR1 MNHEY and CDR2 SMNVEV (reference sequence). The CDR3 length is 12 residues. The CDR3 DNA reads as TGTGCCAGCAGAGCGGAGGACTATGGCTACACCTTC. Its protein is CASRAEDYGYTF.

The chain links TRBV5-1 to TRBJ1-2; D may be TRBD1 (6 bases). The CDR3 has 14 residues. V lost 4 bases and J lost 8, with 18 bases in between. Per germline, CDR1 SGHRS and CDR2 YFSETQ. CDR3 in DNA: TGCGCCAGCAGCCCTTTTGGGGGGGCAGAGGGCTACACCTTC. Its protein is CASSPFGGAEGYTF.

The CDR3 DNA sequence: TGTGCCAGCAGCACGACAGGGTACTCCTACGAGCAGTACTTC. Its protein is CASSTTGYSYEQYF. The rearrangement uses TRBV27 and TRBJ2-7, with 7 bases matching TRBD1. The CDR3 totals 14 residues. The J segment lost 0 bases and the V segment lost 6 bases, leaving 5 bases of the junction unmatched. The germline V gene has CDR1 MNHEY and CDR2 SMNVEV (reference sequence).

The chain carries TRBV28 and TRBJ1-1, with 10 bases aligning to TRBD1. V shed 3 bases and J 6 bases; nucleotides not matched to a gene: 13. Looked up from germline, CDR1 is MDHEN and CDR2 is SYDVKM. CDR3 length: 17 residues. The CDR3 here is CASSFWPGQGSMAEAFF. The CDR3 DNA follows: TGTGCCAGCAGTTTCTGGCCGGGACAGGGGAGCATGGCTGAAGCTTTCTTT.

CDR3 region: CASTRGGPSSPLHF. CDR3 DNA: TGTGCCAGCACTCGAGGGGGCCCTTCCTCACCCCTCCACTTT. This sequence joins TRBV7-2 and TRBJ1-6; 7 bases fit TRBD1. Germline CDR1 is SGHTA and CDR2 is FQGNSA. V lost 7 bases, J lost 10 bases, and 10 bases stayed unmatched. The CDR3 length is 14 residues. The variable domain in full, completed from reference TRBV7-2 and TRBJ1-6, reads GAGVSQSPSNKVTEKGKDVELRCDPISGHTALYWYRQSLGQGLEFLIYFQGNSAPDKSGLPSDRFSAERTGGSVSTLTIQRTQQEDSAVYLCASTRGGPSSPLHFGNGTRLTVT.